The 10 T cell receptor beta chains presented below share a single source sample, sequenced in a study of T-cell reconstitution after alpha-beta-depleted transplantation in children. Researchers prepared the TCRbeta library using unique molecular identifiers, the study reports. TCRdb reprocessed the PCR reads with MiXCR, giving one entry per CDR3 protein. The sample yields 500,000 to 600,000 distinct CDR3 sequences, around 18% seen once. The material was PBMCs from the stem cell graft donor, obtained from the stem cell graft. All receptors come from a human donor who donated a stem cell graft to a child with acute lymphoblastic leukemia.

Only one count was recorded for this clonotype. The V gene is TRBV1, the J gene TRBJ2-7. TRBV1 is noted as a pseudogene. The CDR3 length is 15 residues. The CDR3 DNA reads as TGCACCAGCAGCCAAGTTTGGGTCGCCAACTACGAGCAGTACTTC. Protein sequence: CTSSQVWVANYEQYF.

The chain carries TRBV9 and TRBJ1-1, with 7 bases lining up with TRBD1. The CDR3 is 17 residues long. Germline V gives CDR1 SGDLS, CDR2 YYNGEE. The J segment lost 3 bases and the V segment lost 0 bases, leaving 11 bases of the junction unmatched. The CDR3 reads CASSVGGPGQRDTEAFF. In DNA, the CDR3 is TGTGCCAGCAGCGTAGGCGGGCCGGGACAGCGCGACACTGAAGCTTTCTTT.

The sample holds a few counts of this clonotype. The J gene is TRBJ1-2, the V gene TRBV20-1, with TRBD1 as a possible D gene (6 bases). The CDR3 has 13 amino acids. V was pared by 5 bases and J by 4 bases, with 14 bases between. Per germline, CDR1 DFQATT and CDR2 SNEGSKA (reference sequence). CDR3: CSAVWGHGYGYTF. CDR3 DNA sequence: TGCAGTGCTGTTTGGGGACATGGCTATGGCTACACCTTC.

The V call is TRBV12-3 or TRBV12-4, the J call TRBJ2-3; no clear D gene. The CDR3 has 12 residues. Trimming removed 3 bases at V and 4 bases at J, with 5 bases between. Written as DNA, the CDR3 is TGTGCCAGCAGTTTCATGTCAGATACGCAGTATTTT. This sequence encodes CASSFMSDTQYF.

This clonotype was seen a handful of times. The rearrangement links TRBV14 to TRBJ2-1, with D possibly TRBD2 on 5 matching bases. Trimming cost V 2 bases and J 11 bases, with 13 bases left between them. The CDR3 loop spans 13 amino acids. The germline CDR1 and CDR2 sequences are SGHDN and FVKESK. As DNA, the CDR3 is TGTGCCAGCAGCCAACCGGACTCCCTGCAGCAGTTCTTC. Translated: CASSQPDSLQQFF.

This chain connects TRBV27 to TRBJ2-2; 7 bases align to TRBD1. The CDR3 has 14 amino acids. CDR1 and CDR2 from the germline V gene are MNHEY and SMNVEV (reference sequence). V trimming: 8 bases; J trimming: 7 bases; junction bases outside the gene matches: 10. The CDR3 protein is CASSKDRVGGELFF. CDR3 coding DNA: TGTGCCAGCTCCAAAGACAGGGTTGGCGGGGAGCTGTTTTTT.

This clonotype came up a few times. V and J are TRBV11-2 and TRBJ1-2; D is unresolved. The CDR3 length is 15 residues. With 0 bases removed from V and 4 bases from J, the gap between germline ends came to 12 bases. Per germline, CDR1 SGHAT and CDR2 FQNNGV. CDR3 protein: CASSLDSGMGYGYTF. The CDR3, as DNA: TGTGCCAGCAGCTTAGATTCGGGGATGGGCTATGGCTACACCTTC. The whole variable domain, remainder taken from reference TRBV11-2 and TRBJ1-2, is EAGVAQSPRYKIIEKRQSVAFWCNPISGHATLYWYQQILGQGPKLLIQFQNNGVVDDSQLPKDRFSAERLKGVDSTLKIQPAKLEDSAVYLCASSLDSGMGYGYTFGSGTRLTVV.

The V call is TRBV5-1, the J call TRBJ2-7; D is uncertain. The CDR3 runs 13 residues. CDR1 is SGHRS, CDR2 YFSETQ, per germline. Trimming stripped 10 bases from V and 2 bases from J, with 16 bases between. The CDR3, as DNA: TGCGCCTCCGCCCCGCAGGACCCCTACGAGCAGTACTTC. Its translation: CASAPQDPYEQYF. Full variable domain (rest looked up from reference TRBV5-1 and TRBJ2-7): KAGVTQTPRYLIKTRGQQVTLSCSPISGHRSVSWYQQTPGQGLQFLFEYFSETQRNKGNFPGRFSGRQFSNSRSEMNVSTLELGDSALYLCASAPQDPYEQYFGPGTRLTVT.

Ten or more counts support this clonotype. The chain joins TRBV5-1 to TRBJ2-7, with 9 bases identical to TRBD2. J was trimmed by 3 bases and V by 5 bases; bases with no gene match: 9. From germline, CDR1 is SGHRS and CDR2 YFSETQ. CDR3 length equals 15 residues. CDR3 DNA sequence: TGCGCCAGCAGATTTACACCTAGCGGGATCTACGAGCAGTACTTC. Protein: CASRFTPSGIYEQYF.

This chain uses TRBV3-1 with TRBJ2-1; tentatively, D is TRBD2 (6 bases). This CDR3 has 17 amino acids. The germline gives CDR1 LGHDT, CDR2 YNNKEL (reference sequence). The V and J ends lost 1 base and 1 base respectively, with 14 bases between them. CDR3 nucleotides: TGTGCCAGCAGCCAAGCCCGACTAGTTTCTTCCTACAATGAGCAGTTCTTC. It codes for CASSQARLVSSYNEQFF.